These T cell receptor beta chains were read from a single sample in a study of blood T cell repertoires in COVID-19. The table came from immunoSEQ multiplex PCR; TCRdb's copy has only in-frame clones and leaves some out. The repertoire includes more than 60,000 clones, around 80% of them detected once, and about an eighth sits in the top ten. The sample comprised peripheral blood. These receptor sequences come from a woman of 80 years or more with acute or convalescent COVID-19. CDR3s leave out the opening cysteine and the closing phenylalanine or tryptophan.

V	CDR3
TRBV27	ASSNRVGELF
TRBV7-8	ASSSPRRIQGKGDEQY
TRBV7-9	ASSYSTSNHEQF
TRBV11-2	ASRRLGTGGIEQY
TRBV30	AWSTGGHTEAF
TRBV5-6	ASSSRQGVAF
TRBV24-1	ATSDFDGLAATDTQY
TRBV6-5	ATNWGQGNTEAF
TRBV6-5	ASSYATVTTDTQY
TRBV19	ASSTRIAGALDTQY
TRBV6-5	ASSFQGANTEAF
TRBV7-3	ASSFRGQGGEQY
TRBV7-2	ASSPGRYTDTQY
TRBV11-3	ASSLWYRETQY
TRBV6-5	ASSTTWGGGYT
TRBV28	ASRGTARNQPQH
TRBV7-2	ASSLMRTGNTEAF
TRBV19	ASTPASGPPSTDTQY
TRBV10-3	AISQGAETQY
TRBV12-3/TRBV12-4	ASSRLTNTEAF
TRBV5-1	ASSLGQSLYGYT
TRBV24-1	ATTGASTGELF
TRBV27	ASSLSSWEGSSSYEQY
TRBV2	ASSEAIVTVTYNEQF
TRBV5-4	ASSPGLAGVRLDNEQF
TRBV6-6	ASRSRSYSPYEQY
TRBV18	ASSPPLQDYEQY
TRBV14	ASSPGLTYEQY
TRBV7-3	ASSYQPGAIYEQY
TRBV11-2	ASSLELAGARQGETQY
TRBV28	ASSLPGQANQETQY